The 15 T cell receptor beta chains given below trace back to one sample, sequenced in a study of T cells in Graves' hyperthyroidism and ophthalmopathy. TCR beta CDR3 sequences were amplified from RNA transcripts. The HTBI primer set served for first-round RT-PCR of the TCR CDR3. One entry per CDR3 protein results from TCRdb running MiXCR on the multiplex PCR reads. The sample holds hundreds of thousands of distinct CDR3 sequences, 11% to 15% seen once. The sample was blood. These receptors were collected from a man aged 45-60 years with Graves' ophthalmopathy.

This clonotype was recorded at least ten times. The chain combines TRBV20-1 with TRBJ1-3, with D tentatively TRBD1 (5 bases). This CDR3 is 15 amino acids long. Trimming took off 0 bases at V and 0 bases at J, with 9 bases between the two ends. CDR1 and CDR2 from the germline V gene are DFQATT and SNEGSKA (reference sequence). The CDR3 loop is CSARDRETSGNTIYF. The CDR3 coding sequence is TGCAGTGCTAGAGACAGGGAAACCTCTGGAAACACCATATATTTT.

The V gene is TRBV11-2, the J gene TRBJ1-4; TRBD1 aligns across 9 bases. The CDR3 length is 15 residues. Trimming removed 7 bases from V and 8 bases from J; junction bases left unmatched: 11. CDR1 SGHAT and CDR2 FQNNGV come from the germline V gene. In DNA form, the CDR3 reads TGTGCCAGCACAATCGACGGGACAGGGAGGGAAAAACTGTTTTTT. This gives the protein CASTIDGTGREKLFF.

About this clonotype: A much larger clone lies a single base off, so this may be a read error. This chain uses TRBV6-1 with TRBJ2-7; D call uncertain. This CDR3 region has 13 residues. Germline CDR1 and CDR2: MNHNS and SASEGT. The CDR3 here is CTSRLLGSYEQYF. In nucleotides, the CDR3 is TGTACCAGCAGACTGTTGGGTTCCTACGAGCAGTACTTC.

This clonotype was observed at least ten times. The rearrangement links TRBV11-3 to TRBJ2-1, with D possibly being TRBD1 or TRBD2 (5 bases each). The V gene's germline CDR1 is SGHNT and CDR2 YENEEA. The CDR3 runs to 16 residues. V lost 5 bases and J 4 bases, leaving 18 bases between the germline ends. The CDR3 DNA reads as TGTGCCAGCAGCAGGAGTGGGGGATCGCATTACAATGAGCAGTTCTTC. It translates to CASSRSGGSHYNEQFF.

This clonotype was detected a few times. This rearrangement joins TRBV6-1 to TRBJ1-5, with 7 bases lining up with TRBD1. The CDR3 consists of 13 residues. The germline V gene has CDR1 MNHNS and CDR2 SASEGT. V was clipped by 8 bases and J by 3 bases; unmatched bases: 4. The CDR3 DNA reads TGTGCCAGCTCGGGACAGATCAATCAGCCCCAGCATTTT. Protein product: CASSGQINQPQHF.

This clonotype turned up a few times. The chain employs TRBV30 and TRBJ2-7, with 10 nucleotides matching TRBD1. Trimming at V came to 3 bases and at J to 4 bases, leaving 12 bases not matched to a gene. This CDR3 spans 16 amino acids. Germline loops: CDR1 GTSNPN, CDR2 SVGIG (reference sequence). CDR3 DNA: TGTGCCTGGAGCCCTCTTGGGGGGACAGGGGTATACGAGCAGTACTTC. This codes for CAWSPLGGTGVYEQYF.

This clonotype was observed many times. The chain couples TRBV7-6 to TRBJ2-7; D remains ambiguous. Trimming removed 5 bases at V and 6 bases at J, with 14 bases between. The germline CDR1 and CDR2 sequences are SGHVS and FNYEAQ. The CDR3 is made up of 13 amino acids. The CDR3 DNA follows: TGTGCCAGCAGCGTCATGGAAGCAGGCGAGCAGTACTTC. This codes for CASSVMEAGEQYF.

This clonotype was found a few times. The genes are TRBV3-1 and TRBJ2-6; the match to TRBD2 covers 7 bases. CDR1 and CDR2 (germline): LGHDT, YNNKEL (reference sequence). The CDR3 spans 18 residues. V shed 0 bases and J 0 bases; nucleotides not matched to a gene: 5. As DNA, the CDR3 is TGTGCCAGCAGCCAAGATTTGGGGGGGAGCTCTGGGGCCAACGTCCTGACTTTC. This gives the protein CASSQDLGGSSGANVLTF.

A note on this clonotype: A much larger clone differs from this one at a single base, so this may be a read error. This chain connects TRBV12-3 or TRBV12-4 to TRBJ2-7, with a possible D match to TRBD2 (6 bases). Trimming cost V 6 bases and J 7 bases, with 22 bases left between them. There are 15 residues in the CDR3. For the CDR3, the DNA is TGTGCCAGCAGGGGAACATCTGGAGGGCCGGTTGAGCAGTACTTC. It translates to CASRGTSGGPVEQYF.

Ten or more counts support this clonotype. This chain joins TRBV5-4 and TRBJ2-1, with 11 bases aligning to TRBD2. J lost 4 bases, V lost 2 bases, and 2 bases had no gene match. Germline V CDR1 and CDR2: SGHNT, YYREEE (reference sequence). The CDR3 totals 15 residues. The CDR3 spells CASSFSGRVYNEQFF. The CDR3 DNA follows: TGTGCCAGCAGCTTTAGCGGGAGGGTTTACAATGAGCAGTTCTTC. The full variable domain, with the rest looked up from reference TRBV5-4 and TRBJ2-1, is ETGVTQSPTHLIKTRGQQVTLRCSSQSGHNTVSWYQQALGQGPQFIFQYYREEENGRGNFPPRFSGLQFPNYSSELNVNALELDDSALYLCASSFSGRVYNEQFFGPGTRLTVL.

The rearrangement links TRBV18 to TRBJ2-3; either TRBD1 or TRBD2 may fit D (5 bases each). The CDR3 length is 14 residues. V lost 6 bases and J 2 bases, leaving 12 bases between the germline ends. From germline, CDR1 is KGHSH and CDR2 LQKENI. The CDR3 reads CASSPGPITDTQYF. In DNA, the CDR3 is TGTGCCAGCTCTCCGGGACCGATCACAGATACGCAGTATTTT.

This clonotype was counted at least ten times. The rearrangement uses TRBV29-1 and TRBJ2-5; 11 positions agree with TRBD2. CDR3 length equals 13 residues. In germline, CDR1 is SQVTM, CDR2 ANQGSEA. Trimming at V came to 6 bases and at J to 5 bases, leaving 5 bases not matched to a gene. The CDR3, as DNA: TGCAGCGTAGGTAGCGGGAGGGCCGAGACCCAGTACTTC. Protein product: CSVGSGRAETQYF. Drawing the rest from reference TRBV29-1 and TRBJ2-5, the complete variable domain is SAVISQKPSRDICQRGTSLTIQCQVDSQVTMMFWYRQQPGQSLTLIATANQGSEATYESGFVIDKFPISRPNLTFSTLTVSNMSPEDSSIYLCSVGSGRAETQYFGPGTRLLVL.

This clonotype showed up many times. The chain is built from TRBV27 and TRBJ2-1, with D possibly TRBD2 on 6 matching bases. With 5 bases removed from V and 3 bases from J, the gap between germline ends came to 11 bases. CDR1 MNHEY and CDR2 SMNVEV come from the germline V gene (reference sequence). The CDR3 is made up of 14 amino acids. The CDR3 nucleotides read TGTGCCAGCAGTGTCGGGACTCTCTACAATGAGCAGTTCTTC. Its translation: CASSVGTLYNEQFF.

This sequence joins TRBV4-2 and TRBJ2-1; 11 bases align to TRBD2. Germline V CDR1 and CDR2: LGHNA, YNFKEQ. The V gene end was trimmed by 3 bases and the J gene end by 7 bases; junction bases not matched to a gene: 8. This CDR3 spans 16 amino acids. This CDR3 reads CASSHLTSGSRNEQFF. The CDR3 DNA is TGTGCCAGCAGCCACTTAACTAGCGGGAGTAGAAATGAGCAGTTCTTC.

This clonotype came up a few times. This rearrangement joins TRBV20-1 to TRBJ2-3, with 7 bases identical to TRBD2. Germline V gene data show CDR1 as DFQATT and CDR2 as SNEGSKA (reference sequence). The CDR3 loop spans 13 amino acids. Trimming removed 3 bases from V and 8 bases from J; junction bases left unmatched: 8. In DNA, the CDR3 is TGCAGTGCTAGGCTAGCGGCCTCGGGTACGCAGTATTTT. Translated, it gives CSARLAASGTQYF.